Shown below are 13 T cell receptor beta chains from a single sample sequenced in a study of control samples from healthy donors and cancer patients. The repertoire was sequenced with immunoSEQ multiplex PCR; TCRdb's copy has only in-frame clones and lacks some. The profile shows about 150,000 clones, approximately 91% of them singletons. The sample consisted of blood. These receptors were obtained from a man aged 25 to 40 in good health.

V is TRBV7-2 and J is TRBJ1-2; 10 nucleotides align to TRBD1. The CDR3 is 13 residues long. Germline CDR1 reads SGHTA; CDR2 reads FQGNSA. V gave up 6 bases and J gave up 7 bases; unmatched junction bases: 5. CDR3 loop: CASSGTGEGGYTF. As DNA, the CDR3 is TGTGCCAGCAGTGGGACAGGGGAAGGTGGCTACACCTTC.

CDR3 nucleotide sequence: TGTGCCAGCAGTGATCCGGGACAGGGTTCCTCTGGGGCCAACGTCCTGACTTTC. Translation: CASSDPGQGSSGANVLTF. The J gene is TRBJ2-6, the V gene TRBV25-1; 9 positions match TRBD1. Per the germline V gene, CDR1 is MGHDK and CDR2 is SYGVNS. The V gene end was trimmed by 3 bases and the J gene end by 0 bases; junction bases not matched to a gene: 6. The CDR3 has 18 amino acids.

The chain's CDR3 is CASSQDRVSNYGYTF. The CDR3 DNA reads as TGCGCCAGCAGCCAAGACCGGGTTTCCAACTATGGCTACACCTTC. The gene calls are TRBV4-1 and TRBJ1-2; D is uncertain. The CDR3 runs to 15 residues. Germline CDR1 reads MGHRA; CDR2 reads YSYEKL. V was trimmed by 0 bases and J by 2 bases, leaving 10 bases between them.

The chain employs TRBV7-2 and TRBJ2-3; D might be TRBD2 (6 bases). CDR1 and CDR2 from the germline V gene are SGHTA and FQGNSA. There are 17 residues in the CDR3. Trimming removed 1 base from V and 2 bases from J, with 16 bases in between. CDR3 DNA sequence: TGTGCCAGCAGCTTAGGAAGCAGCGGGCCACACACAGATACGCAGTATTTT. Amino acid sequence: CASSLGSSGPHTDTQYF. The entire variable domain, with the rest obtained from reference TRBV7-2 and TRBJ2-3, is as follows: GAGVSQSPSNKVTEKGKDVELRCDPISGHTALYWYRQSLGQGLEFLIYFQGNSAPDKSGLPSDRFSAERTGGSVSTLTIQRTQQEDSAVYLCASSLGSSGPHTDTQYFGPGTRLTVL.

The chain recombines TRBV7-2 with TRBJ1-2; tentative D call: TRBD1 (6 bases). The V and J ends lost 1 base and 3 bases respectively, with 12 bases between them. This CDR3 contains 15 residues. CDR1 is SGHTA, CDR2 FQGNSA, per germline. The CDR3 loop reads CASSLGNRADYGYTF. DNA of the CDR3: TGTGCCAGCAGCTTAGGTAACAGGGCGGACTATGGCTACACCTTC.

V is TRBV7-9 and J is TRBJ1-1; D may be TRBD1 (5 bases). Germline CDR1 and CDR2: SEHNR and FQNEAQ (reference sequence). V was cut by 6 bases and J by 1 base, with 12 bases left in between. The CDR3 covers 14 residues. The CDR3 region is CASSPIDRNTEAFF. The CDR3 nucleotides are TGTGCCAGCAGTCCCATCGACAGGAACACTGAAGCTTTCTTT.

V and J are TRBV6-2 or TRBV6-3 and TRBJ2-1; D possibly corresponds to TRBD2 (5 bases). The CDR3 length is 12 residues. Germline V lookup: CDR1 MNHEY, CDR2 SVGEGT. V was cut by 1 base and J by 8 bases, with 6 bases left in between. In DNA, the CDR3 is TGTGCCAGCAGTTACTGGGGAGATGAGCAGTTCTTC. Translation gives CASSYWGDEQFF.

The chain joins TRBV27 to TRBJ2-2; TRBD2 matches 10 bases. CDR1 and CDR2 from the germline V gene are MNHEY and SMNVEV (reference sequence). The V gene end was trimmed by 2 bases and the J gene end by 5 bases; junction bases not matched to a gene: 5. The CDR3 has 16 residues. CDR3 residues: CASSLPSGRKTGELFF. Here the CDR3 DNA reads TGTGCCAGCAGTTTACCTAGCGGGAGAAAGACCGGGGAGCTGTTTTTT.

This chain uses TRBV15 with TRBJ2-1; 9 nucleotides agree with TRBD2. After removal of 1 base from V and 6 bases from J, the junction contained 4 bases not matched to a gene. This CDR3 contains 15 residues. From germline, CDR1 is LNHNV and CDR2 YYDKDF (reference sequence). CDR3 bases: TGTGCCACCAGCAGAGCGCGGGGGGGCTCCAATGAGCAGTTCTTC. Its translation is CATSRARGGSNEQFF.

The chain employs TRBV4-1 and TRBJ1-3; 7 positions agree with TRBD1. V lost 4 bases and J lost 0; bases outside the gene matches: 9. This CDR3 has 17 amino acids. Germline V gene data show CDR1 as MGHRA and CDR2 as YSYEKL. This chain's CDR3 is CASSRQGLILSGNTIYF. The CDR3 bases are TGCGCCAGCAGCCGACAGGGCTTAATCCTCTCTGGAAACACCATATATTTT.

The V gene is TRBV27, the J gene TRBJ2-7; 7 nucleotides align to TRBD2. The V segment lost 4 bases and the J segment 2 bases; nucleotides outside the gene matches: 2. This CDR3 spans 13 amino acids. Germline V gene lookup returns CDR1 MNHEY and CDR2 SMNVEV (reference sequence). The CDR3 nucleotides read TGTGCCAGCAGTTCTGGGGGGGCCTACGAGCAGTACTTC. This gives the protein CASSSGGAYEQYF.

This chain connects TRBV5-1 to TRBJ2-7, with 7 bases fitting TRBD1. The V gene's germline CDR1 is SGHRS and CDR2 YFSETQ. The CDR3 extends over 14 amino acids. Trimming took 3 bases from V and 4 from J; bases not matched to a gene: 7. Here the CDR3 reads CASSSGTVGYEQYF. In DNA, the CDR3 is TGCGCCAGCAGCTCCGGGACAGTTGGGTACGAGCAGTACTTC.

The chain has TRBV27 and TRBJ1-4, with 11 bases matching TRBD1. The CDR3 has 16 amino acids. Germline CDR1 reads MNHEY; CDR2 reads SMNVEV (reference sequence). The V gene end was trimmed by 5 bases and the J gene end by 6 bases; junction bases not matched to a gene: 8. The CDR3 is CASSTLPGQGDEKLFF. Here the CDR3 DNA reads TGTGCCAGCAGTACTTTACCGGGACAGGGGGATGAAAAACTGTTTTTT.